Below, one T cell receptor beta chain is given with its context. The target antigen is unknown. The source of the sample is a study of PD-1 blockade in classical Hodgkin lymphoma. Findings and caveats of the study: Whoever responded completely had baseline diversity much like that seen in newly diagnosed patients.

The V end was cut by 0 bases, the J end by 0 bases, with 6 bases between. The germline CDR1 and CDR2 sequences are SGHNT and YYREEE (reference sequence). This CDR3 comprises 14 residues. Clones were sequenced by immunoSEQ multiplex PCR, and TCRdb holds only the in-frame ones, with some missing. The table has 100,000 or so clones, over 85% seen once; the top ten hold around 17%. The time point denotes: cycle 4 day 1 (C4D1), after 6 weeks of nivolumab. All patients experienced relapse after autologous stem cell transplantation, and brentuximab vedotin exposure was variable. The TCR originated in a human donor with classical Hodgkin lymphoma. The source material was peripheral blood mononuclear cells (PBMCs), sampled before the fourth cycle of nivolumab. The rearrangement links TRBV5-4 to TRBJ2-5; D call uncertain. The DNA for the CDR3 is TGTGCCAGCAGCTTGGGTCCGTACCAAGAGACCCAGTACTTC. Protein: CASSLGPYQETQYF.